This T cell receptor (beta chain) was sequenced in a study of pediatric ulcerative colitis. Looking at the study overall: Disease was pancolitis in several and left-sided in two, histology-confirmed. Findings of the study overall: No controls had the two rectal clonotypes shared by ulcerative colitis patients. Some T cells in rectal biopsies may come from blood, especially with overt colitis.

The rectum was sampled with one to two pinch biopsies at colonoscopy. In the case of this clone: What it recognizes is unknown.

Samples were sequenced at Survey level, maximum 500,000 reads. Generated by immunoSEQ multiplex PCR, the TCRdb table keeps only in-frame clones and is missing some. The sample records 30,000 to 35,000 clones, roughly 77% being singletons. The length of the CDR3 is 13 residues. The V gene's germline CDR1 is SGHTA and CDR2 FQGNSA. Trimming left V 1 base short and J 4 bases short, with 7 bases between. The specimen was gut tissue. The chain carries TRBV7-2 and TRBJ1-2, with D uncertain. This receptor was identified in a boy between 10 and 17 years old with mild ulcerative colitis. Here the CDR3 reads CASSLGVAYGYTF. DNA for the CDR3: TGTGCCAGCAGCTTAGGGGTAGCCTATGGCTACACCTTC. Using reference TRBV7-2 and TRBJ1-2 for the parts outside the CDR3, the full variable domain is GAGVSQSPSNKVTEKGKDVELRCDPISGHTALYWYRQSLGQGLEFLIYFQGNSAPDKSGLPSDRFSAERTGGSVSTLTIQRTQQEDSAVYLCASSLGVAYGYTFGSGTRLTVV.